Below, 28 T cell receptor beta chains from the same sample are listed, as sequenced in a study of regulatory T cells in long-lasting Graves disease. This sample's time point: persistent/refractory GD, antithyroid drugs over 5 years with positive TRAb. PBMCs were the source of the RNA used for TCR sequencing. Assembly of TCR beta libraries relied on iRepertoire HTBI primers together with Arm-PCR of CDR3 regions. TCRdb re-called the multiplex PCR reads with MiXCR, one entry per CDR3 protein. The data hold around 430,000 distinct CDR3 sequences, with around a fifth observed a single time. The input for sequencing was peripheral blood mononuclear cells (PBMCs), taken when the disease was refractory, from a patient treated with antithyroid drugs. All receptors come from a female donor with Graves disease.

The rearrangement links TRBV5-1 to TRBJ2-6, with D hard to call. The CDR3 is made up of 18 amino acids. The germline V gene encodes CDR1 SGHRS and CDR2 YFSETQ. Trimming took 1 base from V and 0 from J, leaving 14 bases between them. The CDR3 sequence is CASSLYGSDSSGANVLTF. CDR3 nucleotides: TGCGCCAGCAGCTTGTACGGCAGCGACTCCTCTGGGGCCAACGTCCTGACTTTC.

This clonotype occurred a few times. The chain joins TRBV6-5 to TRBJ1-5, with no clear D. V dropped 0 bases and J dropped 6 bases, with 3 bases sitting between them. This CDR3 comprises 12 residues. From germline, CDR1 is MNHEY and CDR2 SVGAGI. The CDR3 region has the DNA TGTGCCAGCAGTTACTCGATTCAGCCCCAGCATTTT. It yields the protein CASSYSIQPQHF.

V is TRBV7-2 and J is TRBJ2-7, with 9 bases matching TRBD1. J lost 1 base, V lost 3 bases, and 10 bases had no gene match. The CDR3 extends over 17 amino acids. Germline V gene sequence: CDR1 SGHTA, CDR2 FQGNSA. Here the CDR3 DNA reads TGTGCCAGCAGCTTTTGGGGACAGGGAATTGTTTCCTACGAGCAGTACTTC. This sequence encodes CASSFWGQGIVSYEQYF. The variable domain in full, with the rest retrieved from reference TRBV7-2 and TRBJ2-7, is GAGVSQSPSNKVTEKGKDVELRCDPISGHTALYWYRQSLGQGLEFLIYFQGNSAPDKSGLPSDRFSAERTGGSVSTLTIQRTQQEDSAVYLCASSFWGQGIVSYEQYFGPGTRLTVT.

This clonotype was recorded many times. The CDR3, as DNA: TGTGCCAGCAGTTTAGGAGGGACAGGGGGGGCCAAAAACATTCAGTACTTC. Its translation: CASSLGGTGGAKNIQYF. The chain has TRBV12-3 or TRBV12-4 and TRBJ2-4; 11 nucleotides align to TRBD1. Germline trimming cut 1 base from V and 1 base from J; bases unmatched to any gene: 3. This CDR3 is built from 17 residues.

In this sample, this clonotype turned up many times. The chain has TRBV6-2 or TRBV6-3 and TRBJ1-1, with TRBD1 matching 9 bases. V was clipped by 2 bases and J by 5 bases; unmatched bases: 12. The CDR3 length is 17 residues. Germline CDR1 and CDR2: MNHEY and SVGEGT. CDR3 amino acids: CASSYVGQGMIATEAFF. CDR3 DNA sequence: TGTGCCAGCAGTTACGTGGGACAGGGTATGATTGCGACTGAAGCTTTCTTT.

About this clonotype itself: This may come from a read error, since a much larger clone is one base off. This sequence joins TRBV28 and TRBJ1-1; the D is unclear. This CDR3 spans 15 amino acids. The V and J ends lost 1 base and 1 base respectively, with 10 bases between them. CDR1 and CDR2 from the germline V gene are MDHEN and SYDVKM. The CDR3 here is CASSLYAAKNTEAFF. The DNA for the CDR3 is TGTGCCAGCAGTTTATACGCAGCCAAGAACACTGAAGCTTTCTTT.

This clonotype was detected ten times or more. V is TRBV6-1 and J is TRBJ1-1; D might be TRBD1 (6 bases). Germline values: CDR1 MNHNS, CDR2 SASEGT. The CDR3 is made up of 17 amino acids. V was trimmed by 8 bases and J by 0 bases, leaving 22 bases between them. CDR3 amino acids: CASEQSQPGAVNTEAFF. Written as DNA, the CDR3 is TGTGCCAGCGAGCAGTCCCAACCGGGGGCGGTGAACACTGAAGCTTTCTTT.

This clonotype occurred many times. This chain uses TRBV7-9 with TRBJ2-7; 7 nucleotides line up with TRBD2. This CDR3 has 14 residues. Germline CDR1 reads SEHNR; CDR2 reads FQNEAQ (reference sequence). Trimming removed 7 bases from V and 1 base from J; junction bases left unmatched: 7. The CDR3 region is CASIRAGLSYEQYF. In DNA form, the CDR3 reads TGTGCCAGCATCCGAGCGGGGCTTTCCTACGAGCAGTACTTC.

This chain joins TRBV19 and TRBJ1-6; maybe TRBD1 (6 bases). V shed 7 bases and J shed 9 bases, with 13 bases lying between them. The CDR3 is made up of 13 amino acids. Germline CDR1 reads LNHDA; CDR2 reads SQIVND (reference sequence). This chain's CDR3 is CASIGGMGSPLHF. CDR3 bases: TGTGCCAGTATAGGGGGAATGGGTTCACCCCTCCACTTT.

The table lists this clonotype with many counts. It may be a read error: a sequence one base away is much more abundant. The chain links TRBV29-1 to TRBJ1-2; D is undetermined. Germline V lookup: CDR1 SQVTM, CDR2 ANQGSEA. The CDR3 sequence is 11 residues long. The V gene lost 3 bases and the J gene lost 2 bases, with 4 bases spanning the gap. As DNA, the CDR3 is TGCAGCGTTGACAGGAACTATGGCTACACCTTC. Translating gives CSVDRNYGYTF.

This chain connects TRBV6-2 or TRBV6-3 to TRBJ1-2, with D unclear. Per germline, CDR1 MNHEY and CDR2 SVGEGT. Trimming took off 0 bases at V and 2 bases at J, with 7 bases between the two ends. The CDR3 spans 14 residues. The DNA of the CDR3 is TGTGCCAGCAGTTACTCTGGTGGGAACTATGGCTACACCTTC. The encoded protein is CASSYSGGNYGYTF.

The chain recombines TRBV9 with TRBJ1-2; D is undetermined. Trimming took off 3 bases at V and 0 bases at J, with 9 bases between the two ends. Per the germline V gene, CDR1 is SGDLS and CDR2 is YYNGEE. This CDR3 is 14 amino acids long. CDR3 nucleotide sequence: TGTGCCAGCAGCGCGCAGGATTCTAACTATGGCTACACCTTC. It translates to CASSAQDSNYGYTF. The full variable domain, with the rest looked up from reference TRBV9 and TRBJ1-2, is DSGVTQTPKHLITATGQRVTLRCSPRSGDLSVYWYQQSLDQGLQFLIQYYNGEERAKGNILERFSAQQFPDLHSELNLSSLELGDSALYFCASSAQDSNYGYTFGSGTRLTVV.

The chain employs TRBV27 and TRBJ1-1; 9 bases align to TRBD1. Germline CDR1 and CDR2: MNHEY and SMNVEV (reference sequence). This CDR3 is 14 amino acids long. V was pared by 6 bases and J by 2 bases, with 4 bases of the junction left unmatched. In DNA form, the CDR3 reads TGTGCCAGCAGCGGACAGGGGAGAAACACTGAAGCTTTCTTT. This translates into CASSGQGRNTEAFF.

This rearrangement joins TRBV29-1 to TRBJ2-5; either TRBD1 or TRBD2 may fit D (5 bases each). Per the germline V gene, CDR1 is SQVTM and CDR2 is ANQGSEA. Trimming took off 7 bases at V and 3 bases at J, with 15 bases between the two ends. CDR3 size: 13 residues. The chain's CDR3 is CSAQGAGEETQYF. CDR3 DNA sequence: TGCAGCGCCCAAGGGGCCGGGGAAGAGACCCAGTACTTC.

As regards this clonotype: Being one base from a much bigger clone, this may be a read error. The chain has TRBV6-2 or TRBV6-3 and TRBJ1-2; D is undetermined. V was clipped by 2 bases and J by 4 bases, with 11 bases between them. The CDR3 loop spans 14 amino acids. CDR1 and CDR2 from the germline V gene are MNHEY and SVGEGT. The CDR3 protein is CASSYESWGYGYTF. CDR3 nucleotide sequence: TGTGCCAGCAGTTACGAGTCTTGGGGCTATGGCTACACCTTC.

This clonotype came up a few times. This chain joins TRBV5-6 and TRBJ1-6; no definite D call. CDR1 SGHDT and CDR2 YYEEEE come from the germline V gene. The CDR3 sequence is 14 residues long. Trimming shortened V by 5 bases and J by 7 bases, and 13 bases separated the two germline ends. CDR3 amino acids: CASSILQKNSPLHF. The CDR3 DNA follows: TGTGCCAGCAGTATCTTGCAGAAGAATTCACCCCTCCACTTT.

The chain employs TRBV5-1 and TRBJ2-2; a weak D match, TRBD1 (5 bases). CDR1 is SGHRS and CDR2 is YFSETQ in the germline V gene. V lost 2 bases and J 0 bases, leaving 8 bases between the germline ends. This CDR3 comprises 15 residues. As DNA, the CDR3 is TGCGCCAGCAGCTTTAGGGGTCCGAACACCGGGGAGCTGTTTTTT. Translation gives CASSFRGPNTGELFF.

The CDR3 reads CAWSLRPGWMDGYTF. The CDR3 nucleotides are TGTGCCTGGAGCCTGAGACCTGGGTGGATGGATGGCTACACCTTC. J is TRBJ1-2 and V is TRBV30; unclear D gene. V dropped 3 bases and J dropped 6 bases, with 20 bases sitting between them. Germline V gene lookup returns CDR1 GTSNPN and CDR2 SVGIG (reference sequence). The CDR3 sequence is 15 residues long. Full variable domain (rest looked up from reference TRBV30 and TRBJ1-2): SQTIHQWPATLVQPVGSPLSLECTVEGTSNPNLYWYRQAAGRGLQLLFYSVGIGQISSEVPQNLSASRPQDRQFILSSKKLLLSDSGFYLCAWSLRPGWMDGYTFGSGTRLTVV.

Only a few counts were recorded for this clonotype. The CDR3 region is CASSKTGQGEETQYF. CDR3 nucleotide sequence: TGTGCCAGCAGCAAAACCGGACAGGGCGAGGAGACCCAGTACTTC. The chain has TRBV6-1 and TRBJ2-5, with 8 bases fitting TRBD1. From germline, CDR1 is MNHNS and CDR2 SASEGT. V shed 6 bases, J shed 5 bases, and the junction held 11 bases outside the gene matches. The CDR3 consists of 15 residues.

This clonotype occurred a few times. CDR3 in amino acids: CASSYSTVLRGSGGGELFF. CDR3 nucleotide sequence: TGTGCCAGCAGTTACTCGACTGTATTGCGGGGGAGTGGAGGCGGGGAGCTGTTTTTT. The rearrangement links TRBV6-5 to TRBJ2-2; 7 bases fit TRBD2. Per the germline V gene, CDR1 is MNHEY and CDR2 is SVGAGI. Germline trimming cut 0 bases from V and 7 bases from J; bases unmatched to any gene: 17. The CDR3 runs to 19 residues.

In its sample, this clonotype was seen a few times. The chain carries TRBV20-1 and TRBJ2-7; D may be TRBD2 (5 bases). Between the trimmed V and J ends, which lost 6 bases and 5 bases, there was a span of 17 bases. This CDR3 comprises 13 residues. The germline V gene encodes CDR1 DFQATT and CDR2 SNEGSKA (reference sequence). The CDR3 DNA follows: TGCAGTGCCGAGGACTCAAAGAGCAACGAGCAGTACTTC. The encoded protein is CSAEDSKSNEQYF.

This clonotype turned up a few times. The V and J genes are TRBV7-2 and TRBJ2-2; D remains ambiguous. This CDR3 has 16 amino acids. Germline V gene data show CDR1 as SGHTA and CDR2 as FQGNSA. V lost 5 bases and J lost 3, with 16 bases in between. CDR3 loop: CASSPGTGSYTGELFF. The CDR3, as DNA: TGTGCCAGCAGCCCTGGAACCGGGTCCTACACCGGGGAGCTGTTTTTT.

This rearrangement joins TRBV28 to TRBJ1-1, with 10 bases matching TRBD1. CDR1 is MDHEN and CDR2 is SYDVKM in the germline V gene. Trimming removed 8 bases from V and 3 bases from J; junction bases left unmatched: 3. The CDR3 length is 13 residues. The CDR3 protein is CASGGTGDTEAFF. CDR3 nucleotide sequence: TGTGCCAGCGGAGGGACAGGGGACACTGAAGCTTTCTTT.

This clonotype showed up just a few times. The chain is built from TRBV4-3 and TRBJ1-1; 7 bases are shared with TRBD1. CDR1 and CDR2 from the germline V gene are LGHNA and YSLEER. This CDR3 comprises 15 residues. Germline trimming cut 0 bases from V and 5 bases from J; bases unmatched to any gene: 6. The CDR3 here is CASSQDRGLETEAFF. Here the CDR3 DNA reads TGCGCCAGCAGCCAAGATAGGGGGCTGGAAACTGAAGCTTTCTTT.

The sample holds a few counts of this clonotype. The CDR3 region has the DNA TGTGCCAGCAGTTACTCGATCTCCGGACAGGTGAACACCGGGGAGCTGTTTTTT. This translates into CASSYSISGQVNTGELFF. V is TRBV6-5 and J is TRBJ2-2; TRBD1 matches 7 bases. Germline V gives CDR1 MNHEY, CDR2 SVGAGI. The CDR3 totals 18 residues. The trim removed 0 bases at V and 1 base at J, leaving 8 bases unmatched.

Ten or more counts support this clonotype. J is TRBJ1-2 and V is TRBV20-1, with D perhaps matching TRBD1 (5 bases). The CDR3 runs to 15 residues. The germline V gene encodes CDR1 DFQATT and CDR2 SNEGSKA (reference sequence). V dropped 7 bases and J dropped 4 bases, with 22 bases sitting between them. CDR3 protein: CSVQGPGQNSYGYTF. CDR3 DNA: TGCAGTGTCCAGGGACCCGGGCAAAATAGCTATGGCTACACCTTC.

This clonotype was detected a few times. Compared with germline, one end of the junction differs, possibly owing to a read error. The rearrangement joins TRBV7-3 to TRBJ2-5; 7 bases line up with TRBD2. Germline lookup yields CDR1 SGHTA and CDR2 FQGTGA. The CDR3 is 15 residues long. In DNA, the CDR3 is TGTGCCAGCAGCTTATCGGTGGGAGGGCAAGAGACCCGGTACTTC. Its protein product is CASSLSVGGQETRYF. The whole variable domain, remainder taken from reference TRBV7-3 and TRBJ2-5, is GAGVSQTPSNKVTEKGKYVELRCDPISGHTALYWYRQSLGQGPEFLIYFQGTGAADDSGLPNDRFFAVRPEGSVSTLKIQRTERGDSAVYLCASSLSVGGQETRYFGPGTRLLVL.

This clonotype was detected many times. The chain recombines TRBV20-1 with TRBJ1-2, with 11 bases fitting TRBD1. Germline CDR1 and CDR2: DFQATT and SNEGSKA (reference sequence). J gave up 5 bases and V 3 bases, and 2 bases lay outside the gene matches. The CDR3 runs 13 residues. CDR3 sequence reads: CSASGTGGYGYTF. As DNA, the CDR3 is TGCAGTGCTAGTGGGACAGGGGGTTATGGCTACACCTTC.